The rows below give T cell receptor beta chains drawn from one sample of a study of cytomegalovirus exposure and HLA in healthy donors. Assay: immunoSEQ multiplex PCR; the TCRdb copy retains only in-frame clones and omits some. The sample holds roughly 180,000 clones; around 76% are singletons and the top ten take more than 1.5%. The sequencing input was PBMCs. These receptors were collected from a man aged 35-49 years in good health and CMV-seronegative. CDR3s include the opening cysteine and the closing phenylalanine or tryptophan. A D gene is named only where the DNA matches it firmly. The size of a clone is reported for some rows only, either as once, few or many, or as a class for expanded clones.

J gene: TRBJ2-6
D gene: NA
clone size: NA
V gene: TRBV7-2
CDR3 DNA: TGTGCCAGCAGCCCCGAGGCCTCTGGGGCCAACGTCCTGACTTTC
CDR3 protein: CASSPEASGANVLTF

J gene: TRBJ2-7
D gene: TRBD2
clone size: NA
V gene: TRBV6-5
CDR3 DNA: TGTGCCAGCAGTGTGACTAGCGGCAGCTCCTACGAGCAGTACTTC
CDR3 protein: CASSVTSGSSYEQYF

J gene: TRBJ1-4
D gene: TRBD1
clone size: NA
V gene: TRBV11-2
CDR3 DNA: TGTGCCAGCAGCTTCCGACAGGGTTGGGGGACTAATGAAAAACTGTTTTTT
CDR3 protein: CASSFRQGWGTNEKLFF

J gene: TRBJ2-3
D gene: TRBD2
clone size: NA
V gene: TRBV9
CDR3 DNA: TGTGTCAGCAGCGTAGCCCGGGCTAGCGGGAGGGGAGCGGATACGCAGTATTTT
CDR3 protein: CVSSVARASGRGADTQYF

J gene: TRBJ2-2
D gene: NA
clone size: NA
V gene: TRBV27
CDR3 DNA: TGTGCCAGCAGTATCAAAACAGGGATCACCGGGGAGCTGTTTTTT
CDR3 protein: CASSIKTGITGELFF

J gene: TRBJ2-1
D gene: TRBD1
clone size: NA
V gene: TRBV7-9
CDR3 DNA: TGTGCCAGCAGCTCACGGGACAGGGGGGTGAATGAGCAGTTCTTC
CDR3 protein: CASSSRDRGVNEQFF

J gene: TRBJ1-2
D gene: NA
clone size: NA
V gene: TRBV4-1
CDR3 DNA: TGCGCCAGCAGCCAGGTACAGGGTATAAGGAGTGGCTACACCTTC
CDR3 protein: CASSQVQGIRSGYTF

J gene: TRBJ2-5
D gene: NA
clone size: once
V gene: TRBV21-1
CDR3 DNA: TGTGCCAGCAGCAAGTCGTCAGTAGCGGGGGCACAAGAGACCCAGTACTTC
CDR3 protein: CASSKSSVAGAQETQYF

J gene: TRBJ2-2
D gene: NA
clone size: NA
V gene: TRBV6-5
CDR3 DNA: TGTGCCAGCAGTTACTCTAGGCGGACGAACACCGGGGAGCTGTTTTTT
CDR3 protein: CASSYSRRTNTGELFF

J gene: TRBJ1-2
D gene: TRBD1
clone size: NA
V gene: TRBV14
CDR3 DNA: TGTGCCAGCAGCCAAGGGGGAACAGGGGCTAAAGCTAACTATGGCTACACCTTC
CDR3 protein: CASSQGGTGAKANYGYTF

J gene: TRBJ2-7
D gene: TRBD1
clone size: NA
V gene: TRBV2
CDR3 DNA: TGTGCCAGCAGTTTACAGGGGGCTAGATACGAGCAGTACTTC
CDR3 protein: CASSLQGARYEQYF

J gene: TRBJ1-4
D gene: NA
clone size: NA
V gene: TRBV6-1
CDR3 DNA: TGTGCCAGCAAGTCCGGGTCCCAGAGGGAAAAACTGTTTTTT
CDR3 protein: CASKSGSQREKLFF

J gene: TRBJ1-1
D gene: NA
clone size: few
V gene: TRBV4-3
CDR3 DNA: TGCGCCAGCAGCCAAGAGGGGGCTGAGGCCACTGAAGCTTTCTTT
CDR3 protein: CASSQEGAEATEAFF

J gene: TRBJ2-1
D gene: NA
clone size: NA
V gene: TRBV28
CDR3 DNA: TGTGCCAGCAGTGGCGCTCCGGGGTACAATGAGCAGTTCTTC
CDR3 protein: CASSGAPGYNEQFF

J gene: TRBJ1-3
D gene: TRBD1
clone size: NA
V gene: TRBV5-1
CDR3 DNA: TGCGCCAGCAGCTCCACAGGGGCGGCTGGAAACACCATATATTTT
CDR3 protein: CASSSTGAAGNTIYF

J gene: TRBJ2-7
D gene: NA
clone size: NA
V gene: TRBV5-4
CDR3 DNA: TGTGCCAGCAGTTCCTTTCACGAGCAGTACTTC
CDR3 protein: CASSSFHEQYF

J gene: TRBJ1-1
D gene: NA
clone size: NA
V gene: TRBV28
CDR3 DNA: TGTGCCAGCAGTTCCCCTATCCTGGGGGGGAGGAACACTGAAGCTTTCTTT
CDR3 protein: CASSSPILGGRNTEAFF

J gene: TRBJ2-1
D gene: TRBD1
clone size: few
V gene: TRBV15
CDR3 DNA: TGTGCCACCAGTACCCGACAGGGCCCCTACAATGAGCAGTTCTTC
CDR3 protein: CATSTRQGPYNEQFF

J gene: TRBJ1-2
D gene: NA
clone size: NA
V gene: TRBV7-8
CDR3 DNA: TGTGCCAGCAGCTTAGGGGACTTCTTAGGGGACTATGGCTACACCTTC
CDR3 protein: CASSLGDFLGDYGYTF

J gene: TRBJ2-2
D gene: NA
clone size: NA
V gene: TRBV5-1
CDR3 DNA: TGCGCCAGCAGCTTTGGGGCTAGTGGAACCGGGGAGCTGTTTTTT
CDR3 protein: CASSFGASGTGELFF

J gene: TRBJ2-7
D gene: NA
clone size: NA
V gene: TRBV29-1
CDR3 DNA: TGCAGCGTTGAAGAGGGCGTGGGGGCAAGGGCCTACGAGCAGTACTTC
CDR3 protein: CSVEEGVGARAYEQYF

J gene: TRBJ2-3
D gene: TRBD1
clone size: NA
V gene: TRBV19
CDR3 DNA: TGTGCCAGTAGTCTAGGGCTCGGACAGGGGGCCGATACGCAGTATTTT
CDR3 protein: CASSLGLGQGADTQYF

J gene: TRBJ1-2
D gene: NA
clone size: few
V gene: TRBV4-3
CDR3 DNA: TGCGCCAGCAGCCAGTCGGGTAACTATGGCTACACCTTC
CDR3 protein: CASSQSGNYGYTF

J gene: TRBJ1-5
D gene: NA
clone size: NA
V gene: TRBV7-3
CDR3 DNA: TGTGCCAGCAGCTTGGGAGGTCGGAATCAGCCCCAGCATTTT
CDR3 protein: CASSLGGRNQPQHF

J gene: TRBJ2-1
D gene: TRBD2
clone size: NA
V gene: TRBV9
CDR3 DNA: TGTGCCAGCAGCGTCTCTAGCGGGGGATGGAATGAGCAGTTCTTC
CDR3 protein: CASSVSSGGWNEQFF

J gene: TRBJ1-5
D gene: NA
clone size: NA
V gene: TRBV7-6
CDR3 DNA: TGTGCCAGCAGCTTAAACACAGCAACACCCCAGCATTTT
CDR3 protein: CASSLNTATPQHF

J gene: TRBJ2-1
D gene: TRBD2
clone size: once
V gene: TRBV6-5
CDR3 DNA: TGTGCCAGCAGTTACTCGAGAGGGACTACTGAGCAGTTCTTC
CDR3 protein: CASSYSRGTTEQFF

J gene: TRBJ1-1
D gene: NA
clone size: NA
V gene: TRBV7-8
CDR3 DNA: TGTGCCAGCAGCATGGGCGGGGGGAGTGGTGAAGCTTTCTTT
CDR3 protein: CASSMGGGSGEAFF

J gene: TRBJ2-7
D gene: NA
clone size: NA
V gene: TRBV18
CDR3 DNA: TGTGCCAGCTCACCACCGGGGGCCCTGAGATCCTACGAGCAGTACTTC
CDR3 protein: CASSPPGALRSYEQYF

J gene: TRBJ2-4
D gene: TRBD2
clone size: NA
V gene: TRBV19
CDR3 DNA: TGTGCCAGTAGTATATCGGTAGCGGGAGGGTTAAGAAACATTCAGTACTTC
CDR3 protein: CASSISVAGGLRNIQYF

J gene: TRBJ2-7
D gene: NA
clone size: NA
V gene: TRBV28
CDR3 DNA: TGTGCCAGCACCCAGGGGGGACAGCCCTCCTACGAGCAGTACTTC
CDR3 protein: CASTQGGQPSYEQYF

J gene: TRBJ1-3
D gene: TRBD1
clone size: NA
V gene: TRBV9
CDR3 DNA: TGTGCCAGCAGCGTAGCTACAGGGGGTTCGGGAAACACCATATATTTT
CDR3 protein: CASSVATGGSGNTIYF

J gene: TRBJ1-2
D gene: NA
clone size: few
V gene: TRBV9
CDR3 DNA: TGTGCCAGCAGCGTCTCCGACGGGGGGGGTAACTATGGCTACACCTTC
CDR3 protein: CASSVSDGGGNYGYTF

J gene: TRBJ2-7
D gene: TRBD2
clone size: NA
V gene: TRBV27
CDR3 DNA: TGTGCCAGCAGTGCACCTGCTAGCGGGTCTTCCTACGAGCAGTACTTC
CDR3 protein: CASSAPASGSSYEQYF

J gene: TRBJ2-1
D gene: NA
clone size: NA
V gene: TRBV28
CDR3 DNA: TGTGCCAGCAGTTTATATGGGCAATACAATGAGCAGTTCTTC
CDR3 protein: CASSLYGQYNEQFF

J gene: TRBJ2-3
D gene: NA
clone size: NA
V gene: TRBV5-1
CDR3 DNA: TGCGCCAGCAGCCCCGGTCCCGGAGGCGCAGATACGCAGTATTTT
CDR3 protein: CASSPGPGGADTQYF

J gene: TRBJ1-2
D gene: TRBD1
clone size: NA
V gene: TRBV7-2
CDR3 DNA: TGTGCCAGCAGCTCCGAGACAGGGCTGGGCTACACCTTC
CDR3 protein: CASSSETGLGYTF

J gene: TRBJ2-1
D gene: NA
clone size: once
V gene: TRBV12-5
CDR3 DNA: TGTGCTAGTGGTTTGGCTTCGACAGGGGGGCGGGGGGCCTACAATGAGCAGTTCTTC
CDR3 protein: CASGLASTGGRGAYNEQFF

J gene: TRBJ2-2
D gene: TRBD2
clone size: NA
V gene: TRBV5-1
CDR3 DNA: TGCGCCAGCAGCTTGGGTAGCGGGAGTCTGAACACCGGGGAGCTGTTTTTT
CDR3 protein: CASSLGSGSLNTGELFF

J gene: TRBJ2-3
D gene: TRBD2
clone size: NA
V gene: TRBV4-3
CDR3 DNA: TGCGCCAGCAGCCAAGCCGGGAGGGCCCCAGATACGCAGTATTTT
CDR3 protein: CASSQAGRAPDTQYF

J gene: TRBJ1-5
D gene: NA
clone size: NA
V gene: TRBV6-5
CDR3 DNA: TGTGCCACTAAGGGGTTCAGCAATCAGCCCCAGCATTTT
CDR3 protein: CATKGFSNQPQHF

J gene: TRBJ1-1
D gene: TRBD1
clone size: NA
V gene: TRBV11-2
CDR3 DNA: TGTGCCAGCAGTTGGACGACAGGGGCCTTGAACACTGAAGCTTTCTTT
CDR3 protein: CASSWTTGALNTEAFF

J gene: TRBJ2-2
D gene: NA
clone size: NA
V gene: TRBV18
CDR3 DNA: TGTGCCAGCTCACCACAAATCCGAATACAGGGTGTCGGGGAGCTGTTTTTT
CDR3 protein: CASSPQIRIQGVGELFF

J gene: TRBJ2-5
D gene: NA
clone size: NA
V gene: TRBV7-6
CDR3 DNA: TGTGCCAGCAGCTTGGCGACTTGGGAGACCCAGTACTTC
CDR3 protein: CASSLATWETQYF

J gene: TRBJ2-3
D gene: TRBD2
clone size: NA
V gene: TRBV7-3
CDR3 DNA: TGTGCCAGCAGCCCGCCGAACGGCGGGAGAGTAGGTACAGATACGCAGTATTTT
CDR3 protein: CASSPPNGGRVGTDTQYF

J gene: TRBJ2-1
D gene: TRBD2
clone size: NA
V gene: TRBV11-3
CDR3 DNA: TGTGCCAGCAGCTCCGGACTAGCCGTGTATGAGCAGTTCTTC
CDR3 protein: CASSSGLAVYEQFF

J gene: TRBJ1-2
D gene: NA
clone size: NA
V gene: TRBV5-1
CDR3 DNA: TGCGCCAGCAGCAGAGGACTGGAGGGTAACTATGGCTACACCTTC
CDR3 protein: CASSRGLEGNYGYTF

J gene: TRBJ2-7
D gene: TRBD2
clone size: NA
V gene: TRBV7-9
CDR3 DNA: TGTGCCAGCAGCTTAGCGGGAGGGTCCTACGAGCAGTACTTC
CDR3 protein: CASSLAGGSYEQYF

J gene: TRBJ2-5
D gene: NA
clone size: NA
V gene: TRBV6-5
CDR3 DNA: TGTGCCAGCAGTTCTGGTCACGCACTGGAGCAGTACTTC
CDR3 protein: CASSSGHALEQYF

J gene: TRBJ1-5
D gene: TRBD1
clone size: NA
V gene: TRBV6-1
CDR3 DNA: TGTGCCAGCAGTATCGACAGGGCCAGCAATCAGCCCCAGCATTTT
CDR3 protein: CASSIDRASNQPQHF

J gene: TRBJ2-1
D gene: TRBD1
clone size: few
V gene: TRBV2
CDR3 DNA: TGTGCCAGCAGTGGCCGGACAGGGAGTCACAATGAGCAGTTCTTC
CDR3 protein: CASSGRTGSHNEQFF

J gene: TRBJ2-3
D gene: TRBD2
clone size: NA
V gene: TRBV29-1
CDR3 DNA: TGCAGCGTTGCGCCTAGCGGGGGGGCTTCAGATACGCAGTATTTT
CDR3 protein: CSVAPSGGASDTQYF

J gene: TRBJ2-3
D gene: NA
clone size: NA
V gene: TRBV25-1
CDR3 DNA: TGTGCCAGCAGTGAGCACGCGGGGACTTCAACAGATACGCAGTATTTT
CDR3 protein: CASSEHAGTSTDTQYF

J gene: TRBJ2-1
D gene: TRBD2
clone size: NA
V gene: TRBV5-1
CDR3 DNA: TGCGCCAGCAGCTTGGGGGGACTAGCGGGGTACAATGAGCAGTTCTTC
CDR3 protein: CASSLGGLAGYNEQFF

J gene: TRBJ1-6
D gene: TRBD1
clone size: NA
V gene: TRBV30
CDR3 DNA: TGTGCCTCCGACAGGGATAATTCACCCCTCCACTTT
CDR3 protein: CASDRDNSPLHF

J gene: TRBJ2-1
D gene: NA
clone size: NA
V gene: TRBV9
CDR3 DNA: TGTGCCAGCAGCGTTTCTAGTGGGGGCCCATACAATGAGCAGTTCTTC
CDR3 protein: CASSVSSGGPYNEQFF

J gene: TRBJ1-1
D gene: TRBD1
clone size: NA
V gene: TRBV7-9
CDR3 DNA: TGTGCCAGCAGTTTTGACAGGGTTACTGAAGCTTTCTTT
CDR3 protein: CASSFDRVTEAFF

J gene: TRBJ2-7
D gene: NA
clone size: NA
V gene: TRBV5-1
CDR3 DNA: TGCGCCAGCAAGGGATCCGACAGCACCTACGAGCAGTACTTC
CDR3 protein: CASKGSDSTYEQYF

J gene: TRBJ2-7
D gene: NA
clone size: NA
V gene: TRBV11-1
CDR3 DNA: TGTGCCAGCAGCTGGGAGACAGGTACCTACGAGCAGTACTTC
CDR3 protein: CASSWETGTYEQYF

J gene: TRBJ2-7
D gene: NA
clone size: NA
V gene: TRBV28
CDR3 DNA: TGTGCCAGCAGTCCCTCCGGGGGTCTAGCCTACGAGCAGTACTTC
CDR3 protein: CASSPSGGLAYEQYF